This TCR beta chain stems from a study of shared clonotypes between healthy human individuals. Notes on the study in general: On the whole, naive subsets had larger estimated richness than memory subsets had.

CD8 cells regarded as naive lacked CD45RO, were positively chosen for CCR7, and omitted terminally differentiated effector memory CD45RA+ cells. The protocol was immunoSEQ multiplex PCR, while the TCRdb copy is restricted to in-frame clones and leaves out a portion. This table has roughly 2.1 million clones, about 93% appearing once. This clone was counted once. Its target is not known. Germline V lookup: CDR1 MNHEY, CDR2 SVGAGI. The CDR3 is made up of 15 amino acids. Trimming took off 5 bases at V and 7 bases at J, with 17 bases between the two ends. The clonotype was recovered from a young man in good health. Some clones in this sample may be carry-over from other donors' samples. V is TRBV6-5 and J is TRBJ1-4; D unclear. Sequenced: naive CD8+ T cells from PBMCs. The CDR3 nucleotides read TGTGCCAGCAGTCCGGCATCGGGCGGAAGTGAAAAACTGTTTTTT. Translating gives CASSPASGGSEKLFF.